These T cell receptor beta chains were read from a single sample in a study of sequential checkpoint blockade in melanoma. Here immunoSEQ multiplex PCR was the method, and the copy in TCRdb shows in-frame clones only, minus some. The sample lists 18,000 or so clones; around 65% were seen once. The sequencing used CD8+ T cells sorted from blood (inferred from file names), collected from a patient given nivolumab and ipilimumab in sequence. These receptors were obtained from a human donor with melanoma. Each CDR3 is given with its conserved first and last residue. The D gene is left open where the match is weak. Some rows have no size entry. The others give once, few or many, or a class for an expanded clone.

D	size	V	J	CDR3	DNA
.	.	TRBV5-5	TRBJ2-2	CASTVTGWTGELFF	TGTGCCAGCACGGTCACAGGGTGGACCGGGGAGCTGTTTTTT
.	.	TRBV11-1	TRBJ2-5	CASSFTSGQETQYF	TGTGCCAGCAGCTTTACCAGCGGCCAAGAGACCCAGTACTTC
.	.	TRBV5-8	TRBJ2-3	CASTPVDSSTDTQYF	TGTGCCAGCACCCCCGTCGACTCGAGCACAGATACGCAGTATTTT
TRBD1	once	TRBV4-2	TRBJ2-1	CASSHGQGEQFF	TGTGCCAGCAGCCACGGACAGGGGGAGCAGTTCTTC
.	few	TRBV13	TRBJ2-1	CASSLVAGNEQFF	TGTGCCAGCAGCTTAGTGGCAGGCAATGAGCAGTTCTTC
TRBD1	.	TRBV13	TRBJ1-2	CASRDRDRESYGYTF	TGTGCCAGCAGGGACCGGGACAGGGAGAGCTATGGCTACACCTTC
.	.	TRBV19	TRBJ2-7	CASSISGVHYEQYF	TGTGCCAGTAGTATTTCGGGGGTACATTACGAGCAGTACTTC
.	.	TRBV7-3	TRBJ1-2	CASSLDGGAVGYTF	TGTGCCAGCAGCTTAGATGGGGGGGCCGTCGGCTACACCTTC
.	.	TRBV9	TRBJ1-4	CASSVGGRGMSEKLFF	TGTGCCAGCAGCGTAGGCGGACGGGGGATGTCTGAAAAACTGTTTTTT
TRBD2	.	TRBV14	TRBJ2-7	CASSQVTAGGYEQYF	TGTGCCAGCAGCCAAGTAACCGCGGGAGGCTACGAGCAGTACTTC